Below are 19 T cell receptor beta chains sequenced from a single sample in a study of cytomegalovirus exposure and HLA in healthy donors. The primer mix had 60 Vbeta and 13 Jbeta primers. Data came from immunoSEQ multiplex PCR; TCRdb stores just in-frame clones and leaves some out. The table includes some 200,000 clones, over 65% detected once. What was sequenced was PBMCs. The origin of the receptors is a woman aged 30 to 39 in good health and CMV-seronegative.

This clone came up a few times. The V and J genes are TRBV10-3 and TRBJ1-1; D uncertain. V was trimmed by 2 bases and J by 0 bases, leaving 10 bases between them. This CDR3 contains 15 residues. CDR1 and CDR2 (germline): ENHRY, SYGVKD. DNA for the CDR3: TGTGCCATCAGTGAGGAGGAGGGCCTGAACACTGAAGCTTTCTTT. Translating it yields CAISEEEGLNTEAFF.

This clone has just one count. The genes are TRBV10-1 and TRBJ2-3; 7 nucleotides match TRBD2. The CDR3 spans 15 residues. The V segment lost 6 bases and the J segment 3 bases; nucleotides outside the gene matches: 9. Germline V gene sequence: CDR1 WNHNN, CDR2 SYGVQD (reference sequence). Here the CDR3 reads CASSPWGEGTDTQYF. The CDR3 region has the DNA TGCGCCAGCAGCCCTTGGGGGGAGGGAACAGATACGCAGTATTTT.

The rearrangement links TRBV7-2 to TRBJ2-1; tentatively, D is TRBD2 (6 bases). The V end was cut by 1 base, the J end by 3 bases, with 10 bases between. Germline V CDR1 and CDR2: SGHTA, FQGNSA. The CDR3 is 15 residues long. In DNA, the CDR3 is TGTGCCAGCAGCTTAGGGGGGGTTAACTACAATGAGCAGTTCTTC. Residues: CASSLGGVNYNEQFF.

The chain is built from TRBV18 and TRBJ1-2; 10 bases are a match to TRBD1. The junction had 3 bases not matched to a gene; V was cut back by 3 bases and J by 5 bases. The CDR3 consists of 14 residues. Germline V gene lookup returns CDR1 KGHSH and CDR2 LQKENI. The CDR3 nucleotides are TGTGCCAGCTCACCGCCGGGACAGGGGTATGGCTACACCTTC. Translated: CASSPPGQGYGYTF.

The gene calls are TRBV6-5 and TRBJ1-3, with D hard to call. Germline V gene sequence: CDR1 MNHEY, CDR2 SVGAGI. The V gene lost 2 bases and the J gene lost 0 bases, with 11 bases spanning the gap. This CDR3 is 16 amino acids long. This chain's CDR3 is CASSYAARISGNTIYF. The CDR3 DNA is TGTGCCAGCAGTTACGCTGCGCGGATCTCTGGAAACACCATATATTTT.

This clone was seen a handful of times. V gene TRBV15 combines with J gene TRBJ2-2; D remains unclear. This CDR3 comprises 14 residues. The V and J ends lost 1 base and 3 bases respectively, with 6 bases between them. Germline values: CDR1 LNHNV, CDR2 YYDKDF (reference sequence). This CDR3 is CATSRVLDTGELFF. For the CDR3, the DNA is TGTGCCACCAGCAGAGTTTTAGACACCGGGGAGCTGTTTTTT. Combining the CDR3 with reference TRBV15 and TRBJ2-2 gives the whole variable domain DAMVIQNPRYQVTQFGKPVTLSCSQTLNHNVMYWYQQKSSQAPKLLFHYYDKDFNNEADTPDNFQSRRPNTSFCFLDIRSPGLGDTAMYLCATSRVLDTGELFFGEGSRLTVL.

CDR3 in DNA: TGTGCCAGCAGACCACAGGGGTATAATTCACCCCTCCACTTT. Translation: CASRPQGYNSPLHF. The V call is TRBV11-2, the J call TRBJ1-6; 7 bases align to TRBD1. The V and J ends lost 6 bases and 4 bases, in that order; junction bases with no gene match: 3. The germline V gene has CDR1 SGHAT and CDR2 FQNNGV. The CDR3 contains 14 residues.

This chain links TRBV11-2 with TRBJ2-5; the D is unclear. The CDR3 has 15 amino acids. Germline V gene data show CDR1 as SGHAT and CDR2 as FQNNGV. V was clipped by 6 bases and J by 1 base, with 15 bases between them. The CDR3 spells CASSPNPGSQETQYF. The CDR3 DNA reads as TGTGCCAGCAGTCCCAACCCAGGATCCCAAGAGACCCAGTACTTC.

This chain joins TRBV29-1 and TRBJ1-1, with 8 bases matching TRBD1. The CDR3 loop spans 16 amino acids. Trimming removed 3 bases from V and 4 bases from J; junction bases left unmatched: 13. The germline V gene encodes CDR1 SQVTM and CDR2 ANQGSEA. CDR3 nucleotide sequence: TGCAGCGTTGACGACTTCCAGGGGGCGCGGGGCACTGAAGCTTTCTTT. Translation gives CSVDDFQGARGTEAFF.

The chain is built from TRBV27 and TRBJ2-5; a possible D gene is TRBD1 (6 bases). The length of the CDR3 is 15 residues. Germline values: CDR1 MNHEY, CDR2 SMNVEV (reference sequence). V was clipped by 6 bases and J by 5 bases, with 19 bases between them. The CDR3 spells CASSLNRAHEETQYF. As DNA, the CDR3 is TGTGCCAGCAGCCTTAACAGGGCGCATGAGGAGACCCAGTACTTC.

The CDR3 DNA reads TGTGCCACCAGCACCCGACAGGGCCCCTACGAGCAGTACTTC. Its translation is CATSTRQGPYEQYF. This chain links TRBV15 with TRBJ2-7; 7 bases match TRBD1. With V trimmed by 4 bases and J by 2 bases, 5 bases remained unmatched. CDR3 length: 14 residues. Germline CDR1 and CDR2: LNHNV and YYDKDF (reference sequence). The variable domain in full, completed from reference TRBV15 and TRBJ2-7, reads DAMVIQNPRYQVTQFGKPVTLSCSQTLNHNVMYWYQQKSSQAPKLLFHYYDKDFNNEADTPDNFQSRRPNTSFCFLDIRSPGLGDTAMYLCATSTRQGPYEQYFGPGTRLTVT.

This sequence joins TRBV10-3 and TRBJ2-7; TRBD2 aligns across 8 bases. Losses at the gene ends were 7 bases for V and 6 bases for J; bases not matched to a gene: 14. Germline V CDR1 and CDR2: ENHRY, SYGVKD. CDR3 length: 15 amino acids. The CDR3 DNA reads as TGTGCCATCAAAAGCGGGGGCAGGGAGGCCGCCGAGCAGTACTTC. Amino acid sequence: CAIKSGGREAAEQYF.

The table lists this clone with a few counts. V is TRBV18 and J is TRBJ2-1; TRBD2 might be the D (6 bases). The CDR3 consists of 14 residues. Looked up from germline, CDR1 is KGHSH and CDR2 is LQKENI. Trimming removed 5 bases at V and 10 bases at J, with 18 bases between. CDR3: CASSSPPGGEEQFF. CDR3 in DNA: TGTGCCAGCTCATCTCCCCCTGGCGGGGAGGAGCAGTTCTTC. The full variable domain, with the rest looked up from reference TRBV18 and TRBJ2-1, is NAGVMQNPRHLVRRRGQEARLRCSPMKGHSHVYWYRQLPEEGLKFMVYLQKENIIDESGMPKERFSAEFPKEGPSILRIQQVVRGDSAAYFCASSSPPGGEEQFFGPGTRLTVL.

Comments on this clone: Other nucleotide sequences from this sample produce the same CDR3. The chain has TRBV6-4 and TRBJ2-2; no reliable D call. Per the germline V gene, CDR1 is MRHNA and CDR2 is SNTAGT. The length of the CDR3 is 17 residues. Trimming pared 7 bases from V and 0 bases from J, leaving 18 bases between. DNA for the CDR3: TGTGCCAGCAAGGCCGTCGACTCAGATCCGAACACCGGGGAGCTGTTTTTT. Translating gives CASKAVDSDPNTGELFF.

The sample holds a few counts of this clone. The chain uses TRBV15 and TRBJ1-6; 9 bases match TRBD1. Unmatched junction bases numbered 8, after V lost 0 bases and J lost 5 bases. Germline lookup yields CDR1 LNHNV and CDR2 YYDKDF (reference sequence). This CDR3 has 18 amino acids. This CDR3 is CATSRDLTGGFDNSPLHF. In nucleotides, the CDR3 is TGTGCCACCAGCAGAGATTTGACAGGGGGTTTCGATAATTCACCCCTCCACTTT.

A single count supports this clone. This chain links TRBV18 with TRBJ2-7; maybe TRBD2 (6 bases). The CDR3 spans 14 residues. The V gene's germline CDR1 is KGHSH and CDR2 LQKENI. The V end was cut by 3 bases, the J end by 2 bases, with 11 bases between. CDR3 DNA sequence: TGTGCCAGCTCACCCGCGACTAGAACCTACGAGCAGTACTTC. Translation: CASSPATRTYEQYF.

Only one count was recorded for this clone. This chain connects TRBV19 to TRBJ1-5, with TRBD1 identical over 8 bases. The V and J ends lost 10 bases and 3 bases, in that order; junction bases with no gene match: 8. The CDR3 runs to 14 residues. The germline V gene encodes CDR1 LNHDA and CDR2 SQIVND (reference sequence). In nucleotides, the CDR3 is TGTGCCACTCTGGACAGGGTCCCCAATCAGCCCCAGCATTTT. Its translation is CATLDRVPNQPQHF.

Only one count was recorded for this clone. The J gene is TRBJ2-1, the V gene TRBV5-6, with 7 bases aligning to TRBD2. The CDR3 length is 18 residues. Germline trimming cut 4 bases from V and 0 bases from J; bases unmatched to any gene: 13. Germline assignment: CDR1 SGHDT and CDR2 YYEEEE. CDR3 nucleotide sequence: TGTGCCAGCAGCCCGACAGTACTAGCGTTGAGCTCCTACAATGAGCAGTTCTTC. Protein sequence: CASSPTVLALSSYNEQFF.

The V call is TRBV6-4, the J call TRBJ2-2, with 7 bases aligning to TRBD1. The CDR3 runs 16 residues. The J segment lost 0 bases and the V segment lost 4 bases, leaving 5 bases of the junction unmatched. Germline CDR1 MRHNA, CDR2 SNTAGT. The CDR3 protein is CASSVQGTSNTGELFF. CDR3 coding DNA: TGTGCCAGCAGTGTACAGGGGACCTCGAACACCGGGGAGCTGTTTTTT.